This T cell receptor beta chain appears in the sequencing data of a study of blood T cell repertoires in COVID-19. Germline V lookup: CDR1 MRHNA, CDR2 SNTAGT. V lost 3 bases to trimming and J lost 5 bases; unmatched junction nucleotides: 13. The CDR3 runs to 17 residues. This table comes from immunoSEQ multiplex PCR, and its TCRdb copy is limited to in-frame clones, with some not included. In the table there are 60,000 to 70,000 clones, roughly 68% of which are singletons. V gene TRBV6-4 combines with J gene TRBJ1-2; 9 bases are a match to TRBD1. The sequence came from a woman of 80 years or more with acute or convalescent COVID-19. Material: peripheral blood. The CDR3 nucleotides are TGTGCCAGCAGTGAAATGGGATTTGGGACAGGGCGATATGGCTACACCTTC. It codes for CASSEMGFGTGRYGYTF.